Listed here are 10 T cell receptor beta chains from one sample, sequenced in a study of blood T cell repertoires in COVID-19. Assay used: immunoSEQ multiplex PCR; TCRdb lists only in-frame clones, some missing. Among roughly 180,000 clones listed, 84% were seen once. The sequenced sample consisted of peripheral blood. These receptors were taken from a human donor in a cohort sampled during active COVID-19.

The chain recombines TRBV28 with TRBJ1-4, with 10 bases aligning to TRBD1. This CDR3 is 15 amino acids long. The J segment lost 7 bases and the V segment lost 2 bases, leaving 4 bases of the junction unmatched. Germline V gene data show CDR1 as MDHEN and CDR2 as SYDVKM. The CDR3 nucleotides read TGTGCCAGCAGTTTAACGGGACAGGGGCCTGAAAAACTGTTTTTT. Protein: CASSLTGQGPEKLFF. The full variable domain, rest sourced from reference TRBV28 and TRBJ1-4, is DVKVTQSSRYLVKRTGEKVFLECVQDMDHENMFWYRQDPGLGLRLIYFSYDVKMKEKGDIPEGYSVSREKKERFSLILESASTNQTSMYLCASSLTGQGPEKLFFGSGTQLSVL.

As DNA, the CDR3 is TGTGCCAGCAGCACTAGCCCCGGGACTCCTGGAAACACCATATATTTT. Translated, it gives CASSTSPGTPGNTIYF. The chain carries TRBV11-2 and TRBJ1-3; a weak D match, TRBD1 (5 bases). There are 16 residues in the CDR3. Trimming took 5 bases from V and 2 from J, leaving 16 bases between them. The germline CDR1 and CDR2 sequences are SGHAT and FQNNGV.

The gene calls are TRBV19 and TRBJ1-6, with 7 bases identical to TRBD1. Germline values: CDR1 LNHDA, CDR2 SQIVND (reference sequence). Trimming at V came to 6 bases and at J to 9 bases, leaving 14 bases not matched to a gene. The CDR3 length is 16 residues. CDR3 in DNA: TGTGCCAGTAGCAACGGACAGGACATGGGGAGTTCACCCCTCCACTTT. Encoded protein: CASSNGQDMGSSPLHF. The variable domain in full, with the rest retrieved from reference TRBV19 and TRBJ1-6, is DGGITQSPKYLFRKEGQNVTLSCEQNLNHDAMYWYRQDPGQGLRLIYYSQIVNDFQKGDIAEGYSVSREKKESFPLTVTSAQKNPTAFYLCASSNGQDMGSSPLHFGNGTRLTVT.

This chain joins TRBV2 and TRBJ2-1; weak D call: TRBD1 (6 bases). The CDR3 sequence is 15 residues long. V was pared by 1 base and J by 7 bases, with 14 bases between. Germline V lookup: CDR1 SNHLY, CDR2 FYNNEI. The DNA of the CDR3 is TGTGCCAGCAGTGAAGACAGGGCTCAGAGAAATGAGCAGTTCTTC. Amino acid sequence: CASSEDRAQRNEQFF.

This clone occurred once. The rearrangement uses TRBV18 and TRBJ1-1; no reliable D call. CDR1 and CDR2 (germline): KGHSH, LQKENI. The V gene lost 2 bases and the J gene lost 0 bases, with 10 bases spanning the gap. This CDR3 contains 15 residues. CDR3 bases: TGTGCCAGCTCACCAATCCAGGCCATGAACACTGAAGCTTTCTTT. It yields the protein CASSPIQAMNTEAFF.

The CDR3 sequence: CASSRWGGAVTEAFF. DNA for the CDR3: TGTGCCAGCAGCCGCTGGGGGGGCGCCGTCACTGAAGCTTTCTTT. V and J are TRBV14 and TRBJ1-1, with D perhaps TRBD1 (6 bases). Germline CDR1 SGHDN, CDR2 FVKESK. Trimming stripped 4 bases from V and 4 bases from J, with 16 bases between. The CDR3 totals 15 residues.

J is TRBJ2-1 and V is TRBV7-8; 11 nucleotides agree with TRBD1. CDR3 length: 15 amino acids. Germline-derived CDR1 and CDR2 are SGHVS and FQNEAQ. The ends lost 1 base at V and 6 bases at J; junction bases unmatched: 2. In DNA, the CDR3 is TGTGCCAGCAGCTTAGGGGGACAGGGGGTCAATGAGCAGTTCTTC. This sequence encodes CASSLGGQGVNEQFF. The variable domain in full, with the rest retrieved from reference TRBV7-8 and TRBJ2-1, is GAGVSQSPRYKVAKRGQDVALRCDPISGHVSLFWYQQALGQGPEFLTYFQNEAQLDKSGLPSDRFFAERPEGSVSTLKIQRTQQEDSAVYLCASSLGGQGVNEQFFGPGTRLTVL.

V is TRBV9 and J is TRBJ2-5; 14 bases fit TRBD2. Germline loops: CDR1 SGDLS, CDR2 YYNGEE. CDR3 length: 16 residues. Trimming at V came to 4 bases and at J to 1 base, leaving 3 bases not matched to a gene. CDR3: CASSQGLAGGQETQYF. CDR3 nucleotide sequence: TGTGCCAGCAGCCAAGGACTAGCGGGGGGCCAAGAGACCCAGTACTTC.

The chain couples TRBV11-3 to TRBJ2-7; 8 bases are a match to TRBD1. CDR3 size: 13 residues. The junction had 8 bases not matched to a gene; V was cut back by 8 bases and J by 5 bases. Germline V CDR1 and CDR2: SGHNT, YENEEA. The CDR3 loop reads CASPDREKNEQYF. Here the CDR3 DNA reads TGTGCCAGCCCGGACAGGGAAAAGAACGAGCAGTACTTC.

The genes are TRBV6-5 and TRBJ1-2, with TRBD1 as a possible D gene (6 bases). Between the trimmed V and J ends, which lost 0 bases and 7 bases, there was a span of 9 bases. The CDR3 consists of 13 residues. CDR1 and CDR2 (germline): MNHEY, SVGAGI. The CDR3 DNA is TGTGCCAGCAGTTACTCCAGGACAGCTGGCTACACCTTC. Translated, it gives CASSYSRTAGYTF.